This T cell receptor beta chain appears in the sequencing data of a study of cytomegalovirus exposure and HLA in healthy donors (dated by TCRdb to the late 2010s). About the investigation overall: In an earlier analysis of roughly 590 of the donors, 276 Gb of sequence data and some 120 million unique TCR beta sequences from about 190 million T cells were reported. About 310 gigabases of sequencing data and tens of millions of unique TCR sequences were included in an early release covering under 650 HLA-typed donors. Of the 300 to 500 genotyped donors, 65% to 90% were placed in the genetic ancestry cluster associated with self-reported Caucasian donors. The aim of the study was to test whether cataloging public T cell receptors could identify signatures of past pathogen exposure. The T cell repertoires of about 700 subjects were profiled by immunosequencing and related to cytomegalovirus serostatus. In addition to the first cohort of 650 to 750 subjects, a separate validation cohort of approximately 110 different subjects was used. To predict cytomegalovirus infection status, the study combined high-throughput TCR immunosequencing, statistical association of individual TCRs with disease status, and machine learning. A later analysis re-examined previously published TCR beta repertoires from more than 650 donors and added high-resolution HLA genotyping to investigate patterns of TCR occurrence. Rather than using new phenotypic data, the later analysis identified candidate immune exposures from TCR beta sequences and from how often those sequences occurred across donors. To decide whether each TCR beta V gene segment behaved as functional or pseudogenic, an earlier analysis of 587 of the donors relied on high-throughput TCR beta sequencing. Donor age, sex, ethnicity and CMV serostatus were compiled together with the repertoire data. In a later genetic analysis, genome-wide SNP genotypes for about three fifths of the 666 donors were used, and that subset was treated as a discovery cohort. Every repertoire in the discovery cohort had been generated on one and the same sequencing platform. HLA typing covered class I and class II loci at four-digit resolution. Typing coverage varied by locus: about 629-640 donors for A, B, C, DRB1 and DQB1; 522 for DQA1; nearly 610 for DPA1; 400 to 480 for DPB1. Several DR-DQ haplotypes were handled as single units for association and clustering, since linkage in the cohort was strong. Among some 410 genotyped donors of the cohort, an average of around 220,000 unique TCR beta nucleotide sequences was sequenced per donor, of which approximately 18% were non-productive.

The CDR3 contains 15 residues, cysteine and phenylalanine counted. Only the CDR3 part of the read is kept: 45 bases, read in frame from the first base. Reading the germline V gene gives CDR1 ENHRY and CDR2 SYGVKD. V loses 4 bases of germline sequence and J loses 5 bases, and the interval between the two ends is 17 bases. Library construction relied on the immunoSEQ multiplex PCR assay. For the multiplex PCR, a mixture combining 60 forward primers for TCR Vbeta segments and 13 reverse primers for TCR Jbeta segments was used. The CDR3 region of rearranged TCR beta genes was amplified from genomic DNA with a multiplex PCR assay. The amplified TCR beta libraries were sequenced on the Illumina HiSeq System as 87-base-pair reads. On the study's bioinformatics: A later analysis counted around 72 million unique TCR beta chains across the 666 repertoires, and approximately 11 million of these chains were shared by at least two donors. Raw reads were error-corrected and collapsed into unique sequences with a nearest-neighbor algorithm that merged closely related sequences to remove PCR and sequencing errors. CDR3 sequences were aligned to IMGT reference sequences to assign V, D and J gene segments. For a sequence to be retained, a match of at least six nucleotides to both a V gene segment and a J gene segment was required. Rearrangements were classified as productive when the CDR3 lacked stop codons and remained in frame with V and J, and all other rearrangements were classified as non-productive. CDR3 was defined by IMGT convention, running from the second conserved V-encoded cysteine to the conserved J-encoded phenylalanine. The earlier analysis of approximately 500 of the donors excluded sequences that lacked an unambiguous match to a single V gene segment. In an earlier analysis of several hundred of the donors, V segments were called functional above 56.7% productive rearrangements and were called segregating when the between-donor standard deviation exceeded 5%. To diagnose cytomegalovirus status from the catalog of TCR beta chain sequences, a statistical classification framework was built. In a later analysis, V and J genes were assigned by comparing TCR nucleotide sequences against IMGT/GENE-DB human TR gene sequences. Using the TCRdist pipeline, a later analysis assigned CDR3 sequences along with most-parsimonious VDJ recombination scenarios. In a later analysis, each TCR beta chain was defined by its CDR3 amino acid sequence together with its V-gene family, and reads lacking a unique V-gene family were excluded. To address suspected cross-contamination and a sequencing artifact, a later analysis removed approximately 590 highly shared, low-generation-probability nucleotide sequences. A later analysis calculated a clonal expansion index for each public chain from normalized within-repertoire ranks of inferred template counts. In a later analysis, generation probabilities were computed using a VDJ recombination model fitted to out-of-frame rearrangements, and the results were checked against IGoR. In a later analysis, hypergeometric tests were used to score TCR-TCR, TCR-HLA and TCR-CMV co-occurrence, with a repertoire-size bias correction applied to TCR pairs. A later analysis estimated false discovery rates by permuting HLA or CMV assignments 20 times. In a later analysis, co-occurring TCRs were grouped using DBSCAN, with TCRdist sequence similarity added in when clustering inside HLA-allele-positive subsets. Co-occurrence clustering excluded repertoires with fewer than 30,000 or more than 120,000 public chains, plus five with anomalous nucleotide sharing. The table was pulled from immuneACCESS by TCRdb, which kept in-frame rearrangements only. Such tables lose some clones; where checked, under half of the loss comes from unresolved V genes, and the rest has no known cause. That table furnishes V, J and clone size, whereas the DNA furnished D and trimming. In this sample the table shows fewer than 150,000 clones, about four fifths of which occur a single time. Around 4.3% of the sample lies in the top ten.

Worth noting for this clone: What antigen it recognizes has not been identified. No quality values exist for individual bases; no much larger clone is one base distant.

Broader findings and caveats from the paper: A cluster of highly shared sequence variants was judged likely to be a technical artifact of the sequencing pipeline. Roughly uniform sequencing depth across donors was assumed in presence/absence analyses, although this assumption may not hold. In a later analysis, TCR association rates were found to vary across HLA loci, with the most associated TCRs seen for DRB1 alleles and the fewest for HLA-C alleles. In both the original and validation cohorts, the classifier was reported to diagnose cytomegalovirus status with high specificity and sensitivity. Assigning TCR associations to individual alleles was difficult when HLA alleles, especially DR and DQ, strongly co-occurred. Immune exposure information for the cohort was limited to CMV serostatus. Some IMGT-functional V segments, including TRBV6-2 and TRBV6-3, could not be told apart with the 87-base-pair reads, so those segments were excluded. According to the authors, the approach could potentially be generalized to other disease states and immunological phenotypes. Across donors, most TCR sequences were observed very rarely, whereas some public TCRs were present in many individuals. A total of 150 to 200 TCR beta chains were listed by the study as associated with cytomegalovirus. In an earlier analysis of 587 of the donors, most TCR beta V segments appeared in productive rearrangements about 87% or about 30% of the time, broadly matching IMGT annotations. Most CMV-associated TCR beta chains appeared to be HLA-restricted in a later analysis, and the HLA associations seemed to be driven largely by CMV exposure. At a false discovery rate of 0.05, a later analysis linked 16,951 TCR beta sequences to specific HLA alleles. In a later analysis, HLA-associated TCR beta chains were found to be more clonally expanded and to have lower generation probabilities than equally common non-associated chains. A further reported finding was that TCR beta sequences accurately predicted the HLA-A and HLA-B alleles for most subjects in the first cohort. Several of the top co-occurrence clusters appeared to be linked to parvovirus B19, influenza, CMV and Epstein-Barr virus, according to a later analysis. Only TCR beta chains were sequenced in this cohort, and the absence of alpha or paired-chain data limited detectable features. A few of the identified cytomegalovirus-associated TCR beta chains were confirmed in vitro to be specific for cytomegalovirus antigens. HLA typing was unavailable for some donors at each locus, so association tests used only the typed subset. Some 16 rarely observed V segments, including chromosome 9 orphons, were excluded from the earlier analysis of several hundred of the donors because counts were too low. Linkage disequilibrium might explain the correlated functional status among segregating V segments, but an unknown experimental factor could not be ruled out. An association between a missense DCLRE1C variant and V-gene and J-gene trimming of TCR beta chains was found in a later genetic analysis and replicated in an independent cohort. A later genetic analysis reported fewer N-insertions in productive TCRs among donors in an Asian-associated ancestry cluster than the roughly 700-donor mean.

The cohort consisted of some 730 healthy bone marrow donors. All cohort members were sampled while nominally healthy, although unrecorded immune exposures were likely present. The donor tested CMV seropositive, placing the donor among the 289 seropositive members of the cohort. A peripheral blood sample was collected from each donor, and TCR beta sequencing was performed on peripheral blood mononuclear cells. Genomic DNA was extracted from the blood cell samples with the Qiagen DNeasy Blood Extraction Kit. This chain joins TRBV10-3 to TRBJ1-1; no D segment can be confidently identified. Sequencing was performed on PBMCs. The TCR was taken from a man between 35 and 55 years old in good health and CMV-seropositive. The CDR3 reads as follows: CAISAPGGPGTEAFF. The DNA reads TGTGCCATCAGTGCCCCAGGAGGGCCGGGAACTGAAGCTTTCTTT.